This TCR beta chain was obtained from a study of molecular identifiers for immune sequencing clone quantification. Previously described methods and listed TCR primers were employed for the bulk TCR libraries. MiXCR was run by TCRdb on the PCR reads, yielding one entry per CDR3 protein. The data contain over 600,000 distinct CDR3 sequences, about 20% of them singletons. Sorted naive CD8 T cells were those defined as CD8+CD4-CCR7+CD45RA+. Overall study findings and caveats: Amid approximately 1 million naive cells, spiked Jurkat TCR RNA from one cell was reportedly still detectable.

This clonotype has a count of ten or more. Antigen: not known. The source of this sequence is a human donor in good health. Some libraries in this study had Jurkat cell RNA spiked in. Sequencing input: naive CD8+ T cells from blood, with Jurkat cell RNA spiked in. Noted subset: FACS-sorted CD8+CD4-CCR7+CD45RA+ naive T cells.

The CDR3 region has the DNA TGTGCCACCAGTGCCGGACAGGGGATTTACAATGAGCAGTTCTTC. It is translated as CATSAGQGIYNEQFF. This chain connects TRBV24-1 to TRBJ2-1; 9 nucleotides agree with TRBD1. The junction had 5 bases not matched to a gene; V was cut back by 5 bases and J by 4 bases. Germline-derived CDR1 and CDR2 are KGHDR and SFDVKD. CDR3 length: 15 amino acids.